The 4 T cell receptor beta chains in this list originate from one sample, sequenced in a study of T-cell reconstitution after alpha-beta-depleted transplantation in children. Unique molecular identifiers were incorporated during preparation of the TCRbeta library. MiXCR, run by TCRdb on the PCR reads, gives a single entry per CDR3 protein. This repertoire shows over 400,000 distinct CDR3 sequences, under 15% found once; its top ten account for around 5.6%. Sequencing used PBMCs from the stem cell graft donor, obtained from the stem cell graft. All receptors come from a human donor who donated a stem cell graft to a child with combined immunodeficiency.

The sample holds many counts of this clonotype. The chain recombines TRBV7-3 with TRBJ2-3; maybe TRBD2 (6 bases). Between the trimmed V and J ends, which lost 5 bases and 3 bases, there was a span of 9 bases. The CDR3 is 13 amino acids. The germline V gene encodes CDR1 SGHTA and CDR2 FQGTGA. This CDR3 is CASSVRGTDTQYF. The CDR3 DNA reads as TGTGCCAGCAGCGTCCGGGGGACAGATACGCAGTATTTT.

This clonotype was seen only a few times. The chain employs TRBV12-3 or TRBV12-4 and TRBJ2-7; the D gene is possibly TRBD1 (6 bases). The CDR3 loop spans 14 amino acids. V was cut by 3 bases and J by 5 bases, with 14 bases left in between. The CDR3 is CASSFWDTKDEQYF. The CDR3 DNA reads TGTGCCAGCAGTTTCTGGGACACCAAGGACGAGCAGTACTTC.

This clonotype appeared a few times. DNA for the CDR3: TGCAGTGCCGAGAAAGAGACGGGGTGGAACCATGGCTACACCTTC. It translates to CSAEKETGWNHGYTF. The chain combines TRBV20-1 with TRBJ1-2; no definite D call. This CDR3 spans 15 amino acids. From germline, CDR1 is DFQATT and CDR2 SNEGSKA (reference sequence). The V end lost 6 bases, the J end lost 6 bases, and 23 bases lay between the germline ends.

This clonotype was seen a few times. The chain carries TRBV7-9 and TRBJ2-7; D gene ambiguous. The germline CDR1 and CDR2 sequences are SEHNR and FQNEAQ (reference sequence). This CDR3 comprises 16 residues. V was pared by 5 bases and J by 3 bases, with 20 bases between. The DNA of the CDR3 is TGTGCCAGCAGCCCCCTAACCACAGCCCTCGTCTACGAGCAGTACTTC. Its protein is CASSPLTTALVYEQYF.